The 20 T cell receptor beta chains presented below share a single source sample, sequenced in a study of CD8 T cells in Susac syndrome. With random hexamers, reverse transcription was performed on roughly 0.5 to 1 ug of RNA. TCRdb processed the immunoSEQ multiplex PCR reads anew with MiXCR; each CDR3 protein has one entry. This table holds over 100,000 distinct CDR3 sequences, approximately 96% found once. Sequencing was carried out using CD4+ T cells from PBMCs. These TCRs come from a human donor with Susac syndrome.

V and J are TRBV5-1 and TRBJ2-1, with TRBD1 matching 9 bases. CDR3 size: 13 residues. Looked up from germline, CDR1 is SGHRS and CDR2 is YFSETQ. Trimming took 3 bases from V and 9 from J; bases not matched to a gene: 4. CDR3 in DNA: TGCGCCAGCAGCTCCCCGACAGGGGGTGAGCAGTTCTTC. Its protein is CASSSPTGGEQFF.

The rearrangement links TRBV5-1 to TRBJ2-3; 8 bases fit TRBD2. Germline loops: CDR1 SGHRS, CDR2 YFSETQ. The CDR3 is made up of 17 amino acids. Unmatched junction bases numbered 12, after V lost 2 bases and J lost 4 bases. This chain's CDR3 is CASSFLTSGTSSDTQYF. The CDR3 DNA sequence: TGCGCCAGCAGCTTCCTAACTTCCGGGACTAGTTCAGATACGCAGTATTTT.

V usage is TRBV5-1 and J usage is TRBJ2-3, with TRBD2 matching 11 bases. The CDR3 contains 15 residues. V dropped 7 bases and J dropped 3; count of bases not matched to a gene: 7. The germline CDR1 and CDR2 sequences are SGHRS and YFSETQ. The CDR3 is CASHLTSGTTDTQYF. The CDR3 bases are TGCGCCAGCCACCTGACTAGCGGGACTACAGATACGCAGTATTTT.

The chain links TRBV5-1 to TRBJ2-5, with TRBD1 identical over 8 bases. This CDR3 contains 14 residues. Germline CDR1 is SGHRS and CDR2 is YFSETQ. Unmatched junction bases numbered 1, after V lost 1 base and J lost 2 bases. CDR3 DNA: TGCGCCAGCAGCTTGACAGGGGGACAAGAGACCCAGTACTTC. The encoded protein is CASSLTGGQETQYF. Full variable domain (remainder filled in from reference TRBV5-1 and TRBJ2-5): KAGVTQTPRYLIKTRGQQVTLSCSPISGHRSVSWYQQTPGQGLQFLFEYFSETQRNKGNFPGRFSGRQFSNSRSEMNVSTLELGDSALYLCASSLTGGQETQYFGPGTRLLVL.

J is TRBJ2-1 and V is TRBV5-4, with 7 bases aligning to TRBD2. The ends lost 4 bases at V and 5 bases at J; junction bases unmatched: 9. The germline CDR1 and CDR2 sequences are SGHNT and YYREEE (reference sequence). The CDR3 totals 15 residues. CDR3 bases: TGTGCCAGCAGCCGTCCGGAGGGAGGGAACAATGAGCAGTTCTTC. The encoded protein is CASSRPEGGNNEQFF.

This chain links TRBV6-5 with TRBJ2-5; possibly TRBD1 for D (6 bases). This CDR3 comprises 14 residues. Germline loops: CDR1 MNHEY, CDR2 SVGAGI. V shed 3 bases and J shed 4 bases, with 12 bases lying between them. CDR3 residues: CASSYSTGSETQYF. The CDR3 coding sequence is TGTGCCAGCAGTTATTCTACAGGGTCAGAGACCCAGTACTTC.

This chain connects TRBV29-1 to TRBJ2-1; TRBD1 matches 9 bases. CDR3 size: 16 residues. Trimming took 0 bases from V and 5 from J; bases not matched to a gene: 8. Germline CDR1 is SQVTM and CDR2 is ANQGSEA. The CDR3 sequence is CSVEDLGTGSDNEQFF. The CDR3 coding sequence is TGCAGCGTTGAAGATCTGGGGACAGGGTCCGACAATGAGCAGTTCTTC.

The V gene is TRBV28, the J gene TRBJ2-5, with TRBD2 matching 12 bases. Germline V gene sequence: CDR1 MDHEN, CDR2 SYDVKM. The junction had 5 bases not matched to a gene; V was cut back by 2 bases and J by 4 bases. The CDR3 is 16 amino acids. CDR3 region: CASSLELAGGRETQYF. The CDR3 nucleotides read TGTGCCAGCAGTTTAGAGCTAGCGGGAGGGCGAGAGACCCAGTACTTC.

The chain carries TRBV20-1 and TRBJ1-2; a weak D match, TRBD1 (6 bases). Germline V gives CDR1 DFQATT, CDR2 SNEGSKA (reference sequence). This CDR3 region has 13 residues. Trimming shortened V by 1 base and J by 4 bases, and 10 bases separated the two germline ends. CDR3 nucleotide sequence: TGCAGTGCTAGAGCCGGGACACGCTATGGCTACACCTTC. Translated, it gives CSARAGTRYGYTF.

J is TRBJ2-3 and V is TRBV28; a weak D match, TRBD2 (5 bases). This CDR3 has 12 residues. Germline CDR1 MDHEN, CDR2 SYDVKM. CDR3 in amino acids: CATTGYTDTQYF. For the CDR3, the DNA is TGTGCTACAACGGGGTACACAGATACGCAGTATTTT.

The gene calls are TRBV10-3 and TRBJ1-5; 8 bases are shared with TRBD1. J lost 5 bases, V lost 5 bases, and 2 bases had no gene match. The germline V gene encodes CDR1 ENHRY and CDR2 SYGVKD. The CDR3 runs to 13 residues. The CDR3 spells CAISQTGDQPQHF. The DNA of the CDR3 is TGTGCCATCAGTCAGACAGGGGATCAGCCCCAGCATTTT.

This clonotype was seen a single time. The V call is TRBV18, the J call TRBJ2-1, with D possibly being TRBD2 (5 bases). The CDR3 consists of 12 residues. With 2 bases removed from V and 7 bases from J, the gap between germline ends came to 6 bases. Germline V gene sequence: CDR1 KGHSH, CDR2 LQKENI. CDR3 sequence: CASSPGSNEQFF. The CDR3 coding sequence is TGTGCCAGCTCACCAGGGAGTAATGAGCAGTTCTTC.

This rearrangement joins TRBV5-4 to TRBJ2-3; no clear D. CDR1 and CDR2 from the germline V gene are SGHNT and YYREEE (reference sequence). This CDR3 has 13 amino acids. Deletions cut 0 bases from V and 4 bases from J, with 6 bases between. CDR3 in DNA: TGTGCCAGCAGCTTGGGAGGATCAGATACGCAGTATTTT. Its translation is CASSLGGSDTQYF.

Here the CDR3 DNA reads TGCGCCAGCAGCGATGGACTAGCGGGGTTCGACACAGATACGCAGTATTTT. It is translated as CASSDGLAGFDTDTQYF. The chain links TRBV5-1 to TRBJ2-3, with 12 positions matching TRBD2. This CDR3 is built from 17 residues. V gave up 4 bases and J gave up 2 bases; unmatched junction bases: 8. Germline-derived CDR1 and CDR2 are SGHRS and YFSETQ.

This clonotype showed up just once. The genes are TRBV28 and TRBJ2-7; 11 bases are a match to TRBD2. Germline V gives CDR1 MDHEN, CDR2 SYDVKM. The CDR3 sequence is 15 residues long. V was pared by 3 bases and J by 5 bases, with 6 bases of the junction left unmatched. CDR3 DNA sequence: TGTGCCAGCAGTTTGGTAGCGGGAGGGAGGAACGAGCAGTACTTC. The encoded protein is CASSLVAGGRNEQYF.

The CDR3 is CSARSFQGSGANVLTF. The DNA for the CDR3 is TGCAGTGCTAGATCTTTCCAGGGCTCTGGGGCCAACGTCCTGACTTTC. V is TRBV20-1 and J is TRBJ2-6; tentative D call: TRBD1 (5 bases). With 2 bases removed from V and 0 bases from J, the gap between germline ends came to 11 bases. The CDR3 spans 16 residues. Germline V gene data show CDR1 as DFQATT and CDR2 as SNEGSKA (reference sequence).

This sequence joins TRBV7-2 and TRBJ1-2; 7 positions agree with TRBD1. CDR1 is SGHTA and CDR2 is FQGNSA in the germline V gene. The CDR3 sequence is 14 residues long. With 5 bases clipped from V and 5 bases from J, the junction kept 8 bases outside the gene matches. The CDR3 region is CASSPNRQGYGYTF. CDR3 nucleotide sequence: TGTGCCAGCAGCCCGAACCGACAGGGTTATGGCTACACCTTC.

V is TRBV6-5 and J is TRBJ2-7; D ambiguous. The germline V gene encodes CDR1 MNHEY and CDR2 SVGAGI. The CDR3 is 14 amino acids. Trimming removed 0 bases at V and 1 base at J, with 7 bases between. CDR3 nucleotides: TGTGCCAGCAGTTACTCGTTTAGATCCTACGAGCAGTACTTC. This codes for CASSYSFRSYEQYF.

The chain employs TRBV12-3 or TRBV12-4 and TRBJ2-7; the D gene could be TRBD1 or TRBD2 (6 bases each). The V end was cut by 4 bases, the J end by 0 bases, with 10 bases between. The CDR3 is 14 amino acids. In nucleotides, the CDR3 is TGTGCCAGCAGTTACGCGGGACACTCCTACGAGCAGTACTTC. It yields the protein CASSYAGHSYEQYF.

The CDR3: CSVGLRTSGEGEQYF. The CDR3 nucleotides read TGCAGCGTCGGGCTTAGGACTAGCGGGGAGGGCGAGCAGTACTTC. V and J are TRBV29-1 and TRBJ2-7; 12 bases line up with TRBD2. The CDR3 runs to 15 residues. The germline gives CDR1 SQVTM, CDR2 ANQGSEA. With V trimmed by 6 bases and J by 6 bases, 12 bases remained unmatched.